This T cell receptor (beta chain) was identified during a study of CD8+ T cells in alopecia areata. Study details: C3H/HeJ donors aged roughly 6-13 months with spontaneous alopecia supplied skin grafted onto approximately 6-11-week-old female C3H/HeJ mice. Study conclusions and caveats: Alopecia totalis/universalis scalp especially showed more expanded CD8+ clones than normal scalp.

This clone was seen only a few times. Its target is not known. Gene names and germline match the mouse. The read gets to within 4 residues of the CDR3 end, and the germline J gene fills in the rest. CDR3 length: 16 amino acids. CDR1 and CDR2 (germline): NSHNY, SYGAGN. V shed 4 bases and J 0 bases; nucleotides not matched to a gene: 9. Sequencing templates came from extracted RNA that was reverse transcribed into cDNA. Only in-frame clones appear in the TCRdb table, and some are missing; sequencing was by immunoSEQ multiplex PCR. Reported are approximately 300,000 clones, none seen only once; the ten largest carry more than 0.95%. The sorting of pooled cutaneous lymph node cells relied on CD4, CD8alpha, NKG2D, NKG2ACE and other markers.

The chain couples TRBV13-1 to TRBJ1-2; 7 bases are a match to TRBD1. Material: CD4+ T cells sorted from a lymph node. The sequence was collected from a C3H/HeJ mouse with alopecia areata. These mice share the MHC haplotype H2-k. The part of the CDR3 DNA that was read is TGTGCCAGCAGTTACAGGGGAGGTCTCGCAAACTCC. Protein sequence: CASSYRGGLANS. The complete CDR3 protein is CASSYRGGLANSDYTF.